Listed below are T cell receptor beta chains from one sample, sequenced in a study of T cell changes during pregnancy in multiple sclerosis. Sequenced by immunoSEQ multiplex PCR; TCRdb stores in-frame clones only, minus some. Among about 64,000 clones listed, over 85% were seen once. The sample in question was peripheral blood, obtained in the second trimester of pregnancy. The source is a female donor with multiple sclerosis, enrolled in a pregnancy study. CDR3s include the opening cysteine and the closing phenylalanine or tryptophan. D genes are given only for firm matches. Clone size, where shown, is once, few, many, or a class for clones that have expanded.

.	TRBJ1-1	TRBV18	.	CASSLLGNPEGEAFF	TGTGCCAGCTCACTATTGGGGAACCCCGAGGGTGAAGCTTTCTTT
TRBD1	TRBJ1-2	TRBV29-1	.	CSVDHSLTGAYGYTF	TGCAGCGTTGACCACTCGCTGACAGGGGCCTATGGCTACACCTTC
.	TRBJ2-1	TRBV5-1	.	CASSLAVTSREFF	TGCGCCAGCAGCTTGGCCGTCACCTCACGAGAGTTCTTC
.	TRBJ1-1	TRBV5-1	once	CASSPGLTNTEAFF	TGCGCCAGCAGCCCCGGACTTACGAACACTGAAGCTTTCTTT
TRBD2	TRBJ2-5	TRBV19	once	CASTKLAGVGETQYF	TGTGCCAGTACCAAACTAGCGGGAGTTGGAGAGACCCAGTACTTC
.	TRBJ2-1	TRBV6-6	.	CASSPPERLSNEQFF	TGTGCCAGCAGCCCCCCCGAGCGACTTTCCAATGAGCAGTTCTTC
.	TRBJ2-5	TRBV19	.	CASSIGTYQETQYF	TGTGCCAGTAGTATCGGGACATACCAAGAGACCCAGTACTTC
TRBD1	TRBJ1-1	TRBV7-8	.	CASSDGDRGLNTEAFF	TGTGCCAGCTCAGATGGGGACAGGGGTTTGAACACTGAAGCTTTCTTT
TRBD1	TRBJ2-7	TRBV6-5	once	CASRWGQGETYEQYF	TGTGCCAGCAGGTGGGGACAGGGGGAAACCTACGAGCAGTACTTC
.	TRBJ1-5	TRBV7-9	many	CASSKQGSNQPQHF	TGTGCCAGCAGCAAACAGGGTAGCAATCAGCCCCAGCATTTT
.	TRBJ2-6	TRBV11-2	once	CASSLETGSGANVLTF	TGTGCCAGCAGCTTAGAAACAGGGTCTGGGGCCAACGTCCTGACTTTC
.	TRBJ1-5	TRBV28	once	CASNEAGTSLNQPQHF	TGTGCCAGCAACGAAGCCGGGACATCGCTCAATCAGCCCCAGCATTTT
.	TRBJ1-5	TRBV19	.	CASRDSGYSNQPQHF	TGTGCCAGTAGAGACAGCGGGTATAGCAATCAGCCCCAGCATTTT
.	TRBJ2-6	TRBV5-1	once	CASSLQDLPGANVLTF	TGCGCCAGCAGCTTACAGGACCTCCCTGGGGCCAACGTCCTGACTTTC
.	TRBJ1-4	TRBV28	.	CASSLAGDGEKLFF	TGTGCCAGCAGTTTAGCGGGGGATGGAGAAAAACTGTTTTTT
.	TRBJ1-3	TRBV6-5	.	CASRQGVRNTIYF	TGTGCCAGCAGACAGGGTGTAAGAAACACCATATATTTT
.	TRBJ2-1	TRBV19	.	CASSTTGWRDDEQFF	TGTGCCAGTAGTACCACAGGATGGAGGGATGATGAGCAGTTCTTC
.	TRBJ1-5	TRBV9	once	CASREAGNGDQPQHF	TGTGCCAGCAGAGAGGCCGGGAATGGGGATCAGCCCCAGCATTTT
.	TRBJ1-2	TRBV28	.	CASSPNREVGYTF	TGTGCCAGCAGTCCGAACAGGGAAGTCGGCTACACCTTC
.	TRBJ2-5	TRBV7-2	.	CASSYQGGQETQYF	TGTGCCAGCAGCTATCAGGGGGGCCAAGAGACCCAGTACTTC
.	TRBJ1-2	TRBV9	.	CASSQGYYGYTF	TGTGCCAGCAGCCAGGGCTACTATGGCTACACCTTC
TRBD1	TRBJ2-5	TRBV11-2	.	CASKGQGRGETQYF	TGTGCCAGCAAAGGACAGGGCCGGGGAGAGACCCAGTACTTC
.	TRBJ2-5	TRBV5-6	.	CASSLGLAGETQYF	TGTGCCAGCAGCCTCGGACTCGCGGGGGAGACCCAGTACTTC
TRBD1	TRBJ2-7	TRBV5-4	.	CASSLGGQGAGEQYF	TGTGCCAGCAGCTTGGGGGGACAGGGGGCCGGCGAGCAGTACTTC
TRBD1	TRBJ1-1	TRBV29-1	once	CSVVGQSYEAFF	TGCAGCGTTGTGGGACAGTCTTATGAAGCTTTCTTT
TRBD2	TRBJ2-3	TRBV28	.	CASNGGGLGTDTQYF	TGTGCCAGCAACGGGGGGGGGCTGGGTACAGATACGCAGTATTTT
.	TRBJ2-7	TRBV6-5	.	CASSYHNGDEQYF	TGTGCCAGCAGTTACCACAACGGGGACGAGCAGTACTTC
TRBD2	TRBJ2-7	TRBV30	.	CAWSAGLAGVGEQYF	TGTGCCTGGAGTGCGGGACTAGCGGGAGTGGGTGAGCAGTACTTC
TRBD1	TRBJ1-2	TRBV6-5	.	CASRTGGPSNYGYTF	TGTGCCAGCCGGACAGGGGGGCCCTCTAACTATGGCTACACCTTC
.	TRBJ1-5	TRBV5-5	.	CASSPSSVPYSNQPQHF	TGTGCCAGCAGCCCAAGTTCAGTTCCTTATAGCAATCAGCCCCAGCATTTT
.	TRBJ1-1	TRBV7-2	.	CASSFEVGLINTEAFF	TGTGCCAGCAGCTTTGAAGTGGGACTCATCAACACTGAAGCTTTCTTT
TRBD1	TRBJ2-3	TRBV28	.	CASSWRDRDTDTQYF	TGTGCCAGCAGTTGGCGGGACAGGGACACCGATACGCAGTATTTT
.	TRBJ1-2	TRBV6-6	once	CASSYGGTVNYGYTF	TGTGCCAGCAGCTACGGGGGGACGGTAAACTATGGCTACACCTTC
.	TRBJ2-7	TRBV7-2	.	CASIYQTGEGEQYF	TGTGCCAGCATCTACCAGACAGGGGAGGGCGAGCAGTACTTC
.	TRBJ2-1	TRBV7-9	once	CASTLQAYNEQFF	TGTGCCAGCACCCTCCAAGCGTACAATGAGCAGTTCTTC
.	TRBJ2-7	TRBV27	.	CASSLGRTTYEQYF	TGTGCCAGCAGTTTAGGGAGAACTACCTACGAGCAGTACTTC
.	TRBJ2-4	TRBV7-2	.	CASSLGTALMYF	TGTGCCAGCAGCCTCGGGACTGCTTTAATGTACTTC
.	TRBJ1-5	TRBV5-8	.	CASSLGEGIGNQPQHF	TGTGCCAGCAGCTTGGGGGAGGGGATTGGCAATCAGCCCCAGCATTTT
.	TRBJ2-5	TRBV10-3	.	CAISFGQQETQYF	TGTGCCATCAGTTTTGGACAACAAGAGACCCAGTACTTC
.	TRBJ1-5	TRBV5-5	.	CASSPAPGNNQPQHF	TGTGCCAGCAGCCCGGCCCCGGGGAACAATCAGCCCCAGCATTTT